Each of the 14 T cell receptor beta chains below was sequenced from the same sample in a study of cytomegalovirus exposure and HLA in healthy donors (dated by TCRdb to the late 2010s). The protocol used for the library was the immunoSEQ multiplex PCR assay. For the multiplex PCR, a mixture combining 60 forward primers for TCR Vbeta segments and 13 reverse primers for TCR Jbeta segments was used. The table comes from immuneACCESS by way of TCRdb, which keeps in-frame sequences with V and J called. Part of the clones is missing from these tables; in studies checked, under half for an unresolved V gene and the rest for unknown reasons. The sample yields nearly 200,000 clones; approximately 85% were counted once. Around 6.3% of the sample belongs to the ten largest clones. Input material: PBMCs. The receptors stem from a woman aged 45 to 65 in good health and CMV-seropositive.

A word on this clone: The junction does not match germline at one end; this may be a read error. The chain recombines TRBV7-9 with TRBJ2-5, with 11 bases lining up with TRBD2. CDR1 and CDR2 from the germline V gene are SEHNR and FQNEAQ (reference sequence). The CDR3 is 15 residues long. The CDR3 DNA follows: TGTTCCAGCAGCATTAGCGGGGGGGCCGGAGAGACCCAGTACTTC. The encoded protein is CSSSISGGAGETQYF. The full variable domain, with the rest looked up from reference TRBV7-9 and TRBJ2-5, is DTGVSQNPRHKITKRGQNVTFRCDPISEHNRLYWYRQTLGQGPEFLTYFQNEAQLEKSRLLSDRFSAERPKGSFSTLEIQRTEQGDSAMYLCSSSISGGAGETQYFGPGTRLLVL.

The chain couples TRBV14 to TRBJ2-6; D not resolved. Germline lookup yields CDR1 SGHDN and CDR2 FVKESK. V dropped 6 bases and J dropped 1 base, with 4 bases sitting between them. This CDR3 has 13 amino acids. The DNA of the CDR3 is TGTGCCAGCAGTCTGTCTGGGGCCAACGTCCTGACTTTC. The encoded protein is CASSLSGANVLTF. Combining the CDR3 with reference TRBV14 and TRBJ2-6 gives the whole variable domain EAGVTQFPSHSVIEKGQTVTLRCDPISGHDNLYWYRRVMGKEIKFLLHFVKESKQDESGMPNNRFLAERTGGTYSTLKVQPAELEDSGVYFCASSLSGANVLTFGAGSRLTVL.

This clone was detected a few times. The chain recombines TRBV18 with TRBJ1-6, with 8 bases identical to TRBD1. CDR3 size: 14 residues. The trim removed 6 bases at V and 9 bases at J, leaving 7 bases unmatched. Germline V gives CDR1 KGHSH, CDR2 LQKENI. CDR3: CASSSDRGRSPLHF. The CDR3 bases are TGTGCCAGCTCTTCCGACAGGGGCCGTTCACCCCTCCACTTT.

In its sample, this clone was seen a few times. The chain's CDR3 is CASRAGGVNTEAFF. CDR3 sequence (DNA): TGTGCCAGCAGGGCGGGAGGGGTGAACACTGAAGCTTTCTTT. The V gene is TRBV28, the J gene TRBJ1-1; the D gene is possibly TRBD1 (5 bases). The CDR3 covers 14 residues. V was clipped by 6 bases and J by 0 bases, with 11 bases between them. CDR1 and CDR2 from the germline V gene are MDHEN and SYDVKM. Looking up the rest from reference TRBV28 and TRBJ1-1 gives the full variable domain: DVKVTQSSRYLVKRTGEKVFLECVQDMDHENMFWYRQDPGLGLRLIYFSYDVKMKEKGDIPEGYSVSREKKERFSLILESASTNQTSMYLCASRAGGVNTEAFFGQGTRLTVV.

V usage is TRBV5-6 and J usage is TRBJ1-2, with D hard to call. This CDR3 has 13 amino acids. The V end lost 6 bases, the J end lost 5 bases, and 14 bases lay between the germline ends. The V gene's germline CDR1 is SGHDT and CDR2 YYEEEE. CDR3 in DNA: TGTGCCAGCACCAAAACGGAGCCTTATGGCTACACCTTC. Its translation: CASTKTEPYGYTF.

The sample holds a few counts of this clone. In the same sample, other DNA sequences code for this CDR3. CDR3 sequence (DNA): TGTGCCAGCAGTCTAGGTGGGAGCTCCTACAATGAGCAGTTCTTC. Translated: CASSLGGSSYNEQFF. The chain couples TRBV5-4 to TRBJ2-1; possibly TRBD2 for D (5 bases). This CDR3 comprises 15 residues. The V gene lost 5 bases and the J gene lost 0 bases, with 12 bases spanning the gap. Germline V CDR1 and CDR2: SGHNT, YYREEE (reference sequence).

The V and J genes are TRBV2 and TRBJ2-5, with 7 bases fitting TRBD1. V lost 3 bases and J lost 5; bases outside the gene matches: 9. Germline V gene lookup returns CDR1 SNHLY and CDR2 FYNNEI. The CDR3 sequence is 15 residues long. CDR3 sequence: CASSELQGRGETQYF. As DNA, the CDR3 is TGTGCCAGCAGTGAGTTACAGGGGCGAGGTGAGACCCAGTACTTC. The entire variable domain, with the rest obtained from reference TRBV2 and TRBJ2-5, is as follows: EPEVTQTPSHQVTQMGQEVILRCVPISNHLYFYWYRQILGQKVEFLVSFYNNEISEKSEIFDDQFSVERPDGSNFTLKIRSTKLEDSAMYFCASSELQGRGETQYFGPGTRLLVL.

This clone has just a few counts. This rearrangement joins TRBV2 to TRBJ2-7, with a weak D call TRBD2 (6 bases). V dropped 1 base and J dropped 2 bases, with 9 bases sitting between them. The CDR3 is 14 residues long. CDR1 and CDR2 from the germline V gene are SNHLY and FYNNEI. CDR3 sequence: CASSEGGDPYEQYF. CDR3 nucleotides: TGTGCCAGCAGTGAAGGGGGGGACCCCTACGAGCAGTACTTC.

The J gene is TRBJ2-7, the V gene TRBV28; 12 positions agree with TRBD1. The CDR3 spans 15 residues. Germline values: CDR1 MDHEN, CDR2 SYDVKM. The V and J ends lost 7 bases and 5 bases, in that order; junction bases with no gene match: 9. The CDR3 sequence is CASTYGDRGLDEQYF. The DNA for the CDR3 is TGTGCCAGCACCTACGGGGACAGGGGGCTAGACGAGCAGTACTTC.

The CDR3 DNA sequence: TGTGCCAGCAGCCCCAGGGGGCAAAGGACCCCTTACAATGAGCAGTTCTTC. Translating it yields CASSPRGQRTPYNEQFF. This sequence joins TRBV7-2 and TRBJ2-1, with 8 bases aligning to TRBD1. The germline V gene encodes CDR1 SGHTA and CDR2 FQGNSA. The CDR3 spans 17 residues. V lost 5 bases and J lost 4; bases outside the gene matches: 13.

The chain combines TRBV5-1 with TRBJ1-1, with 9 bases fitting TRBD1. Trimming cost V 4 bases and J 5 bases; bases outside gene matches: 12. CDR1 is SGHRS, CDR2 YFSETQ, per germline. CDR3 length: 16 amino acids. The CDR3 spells CASSLNPQGAKTEAFF. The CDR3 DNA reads TGCGCCAGCAGCCTGAACCCACAGGGGGCGAAAACTGAAGCTTTCTTT.

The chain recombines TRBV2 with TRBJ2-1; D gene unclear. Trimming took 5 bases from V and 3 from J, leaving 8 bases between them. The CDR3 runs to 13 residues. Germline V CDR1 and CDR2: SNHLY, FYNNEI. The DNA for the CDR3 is TGTGCCAGCAGTCTGCGGTTCTACAATGAGCAGTTCTTC. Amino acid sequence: CASSLRFYNEQFF. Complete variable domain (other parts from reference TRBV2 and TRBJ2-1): EPEVTQTPSHQVTQMGQEVILRCVPISNHLYFYWYRQILGQKVEFLVSFYNNEISEKSEIFDDQFSVERPDGSNFTLKIRSTKLEDSAMYFCASSLRFYNEQFFGPGTRLTVL.

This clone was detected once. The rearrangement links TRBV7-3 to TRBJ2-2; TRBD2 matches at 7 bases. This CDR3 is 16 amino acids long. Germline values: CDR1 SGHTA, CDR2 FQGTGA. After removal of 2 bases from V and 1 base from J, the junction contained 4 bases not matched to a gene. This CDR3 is CASSLSPGGNTGELFF. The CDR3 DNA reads TGTGCCAGCAGCTTATCACCGGGGGGGAACACCGGGGAGCTGTTTTTT.

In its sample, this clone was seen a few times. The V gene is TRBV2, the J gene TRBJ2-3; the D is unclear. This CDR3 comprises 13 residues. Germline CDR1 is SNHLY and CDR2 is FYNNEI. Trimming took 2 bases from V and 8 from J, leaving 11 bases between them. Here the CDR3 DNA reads TGTGCCAGCAGTGAAAGTCTTTCCGGTACGCAGTATTTT. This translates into CASSESLSGTQYF.